The table lists the clone carrying this T cell receptor beta chain with many counts. This sample was included in a study of T cell repertoires in cytomegalovirus infection. TCRdb called the reads again in MiXCR, with one record for every CDR3 protein. Here the sample spans under 250,000 distinct CDR3 sequences, 6.5% being singletons. The ends were cut back, 3 bases at V and 1 base at J, with 15 bases in the middle. CDR3 length equals 15 residues. Germline V lookup: CDR1 DFQATT, CDR2 SNEGSKA (reference sequence). Material: PBMCs. The source is a human donor in good health (CMV status not recorded). Some clones in this sample may be carry-over from other donors' samples. V is TRBV20-1 and J is TRBJ1-1; tentatively, D is TRBD1 (5 bases). CDR3 amino acids: CSASGRGGWNTEAFF. CDR3 DNA: TGCAGTGCTAGTGGGAGGGGAGGGTGGAACACTGAAGCTTTCTTT.